The clone carrying this T cell receptor beta chain has only one observation. TCRdb's table, derived via immunoSEQ multiplex PCR, lists solely in-frame clones and lacks some. Altogether around 140,000 clones are present, more than 60% being singletons, with the ten largest covering approximately 9.4%. The CDR3 totals 15 residues. The ends were cut back, 5 bases at V and 5 bases at J, with 18 bases in the middle. Germline-derived CDR1 and CDR2 are SEHNR and FQNEAQ (reference sequence). This specimen belongs to a study of blood T cell repertoires in COVID-19. Study summary: From T cells, B-cell-depleted T cells, or PBMCs came the material, which was cDNA or gDNA.

The rearrangement joins TRBV7-9 to TRBJ1-1; the D gene is possibly TRBD1 (6 bases). The sequence was collected from a woman aged 50 to 65 with active or convalescent COVID-19. The sample comprised peripheral blood. CDR3 protein: CASSPPEGDLTEAFF. The CDR3 DNA reads TGTGCCAGCAGCCCCCCCGAGGGGGATTTGACTGAAGCTTTCTTT. Full variable domain (remainder filled in from reference TRBV7-9 and TRBJ1-1): DTGVSQNPRHKITKRGQNVTFRCDPISEHNRLYWYRQTLGQGPEFLTYFQNEAQLEKSRLLSDRFSAERPKGSFSTLEIQRTEQGDSAMYLCASSPPEGDLTEAFFGQGTRLTVV.